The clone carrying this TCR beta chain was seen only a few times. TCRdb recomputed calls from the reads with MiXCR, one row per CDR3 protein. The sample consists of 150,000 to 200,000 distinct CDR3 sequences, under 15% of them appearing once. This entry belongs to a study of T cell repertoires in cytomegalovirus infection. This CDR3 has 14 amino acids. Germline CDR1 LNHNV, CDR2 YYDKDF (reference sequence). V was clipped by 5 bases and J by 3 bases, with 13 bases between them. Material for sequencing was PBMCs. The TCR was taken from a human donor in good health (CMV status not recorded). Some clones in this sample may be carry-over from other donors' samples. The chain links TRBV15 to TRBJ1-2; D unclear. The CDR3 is CATSPRQADYGYTF. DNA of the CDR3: TGTGCCACCAGCCCGCGACAAGCGGACTATGGCTACACCTTC.